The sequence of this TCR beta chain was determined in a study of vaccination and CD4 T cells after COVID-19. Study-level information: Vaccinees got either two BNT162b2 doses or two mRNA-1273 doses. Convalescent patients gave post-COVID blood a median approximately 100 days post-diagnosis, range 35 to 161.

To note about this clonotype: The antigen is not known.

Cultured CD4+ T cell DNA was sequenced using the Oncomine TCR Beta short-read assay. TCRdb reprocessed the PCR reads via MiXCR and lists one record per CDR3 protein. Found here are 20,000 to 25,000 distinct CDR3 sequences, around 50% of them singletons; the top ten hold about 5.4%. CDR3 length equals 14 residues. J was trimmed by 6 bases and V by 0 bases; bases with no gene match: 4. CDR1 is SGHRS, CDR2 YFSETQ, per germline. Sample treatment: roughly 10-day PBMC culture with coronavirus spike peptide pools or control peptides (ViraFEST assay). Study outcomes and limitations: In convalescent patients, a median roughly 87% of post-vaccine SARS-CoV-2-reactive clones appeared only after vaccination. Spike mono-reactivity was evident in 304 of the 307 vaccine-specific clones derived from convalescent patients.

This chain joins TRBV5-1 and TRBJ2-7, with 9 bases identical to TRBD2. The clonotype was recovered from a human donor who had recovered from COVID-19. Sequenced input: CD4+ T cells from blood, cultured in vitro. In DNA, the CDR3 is TGCGCCAGCAGCTTGGAGGCGGGAGGGGTCGAGCAGTACTTC. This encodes CASSLEAGGVEQYF.